Following are 26 T cell receptor beta chains from one sample sequenced in a study of shared clonotypes between healthy human individuals. Sequencing used immunoSEQ multiplex PCR; TCRdb keeps in-frame clones, though not all of them. The sample gives over 2 million clones, over 85% of which show up once; approximately 0.13% is in the top ten. Material: naive CD4+ T cells sorted from blood. Subset defined: CD45RA+ positively selected. The receptors derive from a man aged 18-30 years in good health.

The chain employs TRBV29-1 and TRBJ1-2; no clear D gene. The CDR3 totals 15 residues. Germline assignment: CDR1 SQVTM and CDR2 ANQGSEA. The germline V and J ends were trimmed by 0 bases and 1 base, with 12 bases remaining between them. CDR3 DNA: TGCAGCGTTGAAGACCGGACGGCTTTTAACTATGGCTACACCTTC. It yields the protein CSVEDRTAFNYGYTF.

This rearrangement joins TRBV25-1 to TRBJ2-5, with 7 nucleotides matching TRBD2. Germline trimming cut 3 bases from V and 6 bases from J; bases unmatched to any gene: 10. Germline V lookup: CDR1 MGHDK, CDR2 SYGVNS. CDR3 length: 15 residues. The CDR3 spells CASSDGGGEGKTQYF. CDR3 nucleotide sequence: TGTGCCAGCAGTGATGGCGGGGGTGAGGGAAAGACCCAGTACTTC. Together with reference TRBV25-1 and TRBJ2-5, the CDR3 gives the full variable domain: EADIYQTPRYLVIGTGKKITLECSQTMGHDKMYWYQQDPGMELHLIHYSYGVNSTEKGDLSSESTVSRIRTEHFPLTLESARPSHTSQYLCASSDGGGEGKTQYFGPGTRLLVL.

The V call is TRBV7-9, the J call TRBJ1-4, with 9 bases fitting TRBD1. Trimming removed 5 bases from V and 8 bases from J; junction bases left unmatched: 18. CDR1 and CDR2 (germline): SEHNR, FQNEAQ (reference sequence). The length of the CDR3 is 18 residues. CDR3 residues: CASSPLGTGSEGDEKLFF. CDR3 in DNA: TGTGCCAGCAGCCCTTTGGGGACAGGGTCGGAGGGGGACGAAAAACTGTTTTTT.

A remark on this clone: The identical CDR3 is also encoded by other nucleotide sequences in the sample. The chain carries TRBV11-2 and TRBJ1-2, with 10 bases that match TRBD1. V shed 3 bases and J 4 bases; nucleotides not matched to a gene: 2. The CDR3 is made up of 14 amino acids. CDR1 is SGHAT and CDR2 is FQNNGV in the germline V gene. The CDR3 DNA sequence: TGTGCCAGCAGCTTGGGACAGGGGCCCTATGGCTACACCTTC. Its translation: CASSLGQGPYGYTF.

This CDR3 is CASSPLARTYEQYF. The CDR3, as DNA: TGCGCCAGCAGCCCACTAGCGAGGACCTACGAGCAGTACTTC. The chain is built from TRBV5-1 and TRBJ2-7; the match to TRBD2 covers 7 bases. CDR3 size: 14 residues. The trim removed 4 bases at V and 2 bases at J, leaving 6 bases unmatched. CDR1 SGHRS and CDR2 YFSETQ come from the germline V gene.

For this clone: Other nucleotide sequences in the sample specify the same CDR3. The genes are TRBV7-9 and TRBJ2-5; no firm D call. Germline lookup yields CDR1 SEHNR and CDR2 FQNEAQ (reference sequence). The CDR3 length is 14 residues. V lost 2 bases to trimming and J lost 2 bases, with 9 bases between them. Here the CDR3 reads CASSLPLLQETQYF. The CDR3 DNA reads TGTGCCAGCAGCTTACCTCTCCTACAAGAGACCCAGTACTTC.

Of note for this clone: The sample holds other DNA sequences that translate to the same CDR3. This chain's CDR3 is CASSVYRGPYEQYF. CDR3 DNA sequence: TGTGCCAGCAGTGTCTACAGGGGGCCCTACGAGCAGTACTTC. The V and J genes are TRBV6-1 and TRBJ2-7, with 9 nucleotides matching TRBD1. The ends lost 4 bases at V and 2 bases at J; junction bases unmatched: 3. The CDR3 contains 14 residues. The germline V gene has CDR1 MNHNS and CDR2 SASEGT.

The chain joins TRBV11-2 to TRBJ2-5; D may be TRBD1 (5 bases). The CDR3 covers 12 residues. Germline loops: CDR1 SGHAT, CDR2 FQNNGV. V was clipped by 4 bases and J by 5 bases, with 8 bases between them. In nucleotides, the CDR3 is TGTGCCAGCAGCTCTAAGGGGGAGACCCAGTACTTC. This translates into CASSSKGETQYF.

As to this clone: The sample holds other DNA sequences that translate to the same CDR3. The chain uses TRBV28 and TRBJ2-6, with 9 positions matching TRBD1. This CDR3 has 15 amino acids. J was trimmed by 4 bases and V by 4 bases; bases with no gene match: 2. Germline CDR1 and CDR2: MDHEN and SYDVKM. The CDR3 region has the DNA TGTGCCAGCAGTTCACAGGGGGCAGGGGCCAACGTCCTGACTTTC. It translates to CASSSQGAGANVLTF.

This rearrangement joins TRBV6-4 to TRBJ2-3; 9 bases align to TRBD2. V gave up 5 bases and J gave up 4 bases; unmatched junction bases: 4. Germline V CDR1 and CDR2: MRHNA, SNTAGT. This CDR3 has 14 amino acids. CDR3 coding DNA: TGTGCCAGCAGTCCGGGACTAGCACCAGATACGCAGTATTTT. It translates to CASSPGLAPDTQYF.

The V gene is TRBV2, the J gene TRBJ2-2; 10 bases are a match to TRBD1. With 6 bases clipped from V and 4 bases from J, the junction kept 5 bases outside the gene matches. Germline CDR1 and CDR2: SNHLY and FYNNEI. This CDR3 region has 15 residues. Here the CDR3 reads CASRADRGTTGELFF. CDR3 in DNA: TGTGCCAGCAGGGCGGACAGGGGGACCACCGGGGAGCTGTTTTTT.

The chain carries TRBV27 and TRBJ2-2; D unresolved. Deletions cut 4 bases from V and 4 bases from J, with 13 bases between. Germline V gene sequence: CDR1 MNHEY, CDR2 SMNVEV (reference sequence). There are 15 residues in the CDR3. The CDR3: CASSSSWGSTGELFF. The CDR3 DNA reads TGTGCCAGCAGTTCCTCTTGGGGAAGCACCGGGGAGCTGTTTTTT.

The rearrangement uses TRBV10-3 and TRBJ2-1; no definite D call. Germline loops: CDR1 ENHRY, CDR2 SYGVKD. V was cut by 5 bases and J by 3 bases, with 8 bases left in between. The CDR3 sequence is 13 residues long. CDR3 nucleotide sequence: TGTGCCATCAGTCAAATCGTCTACAATGAGCAGTTCTTC. Amino acids: CAISQIVYNEQFF.

This clone has just one count. The V call is TRBV27, the J call TRBJ1-5; 7 nucleotides line up with TRBD1. The germline V gene has CDR1 MNHEY and CDR2 SMNVEV (reference sequence). The CDR3 runs 15 residues. With V trimmed by 5 bases and J by 6 bases, 10 bases remained unmatched. DNA for the CDR3: TGTGCCAGCAGTACCGACAGGGAGCTGGGTCAGCCCCAGCATTTT. Translated: CASSTDRELGQPQHF.

The chain is built from TRBV7-9 and TRBJ1-2; maybe TRBD1 (5 bases). Germline CDR1 and CDR2: SEHNR and FQNEAQ (reference sequence). The CDR3 is made up of 13 amino acids. Trimming removed 5 bases from V and 1 base from J, with 8 bases in between. The CDR3 here is CASSVTDNYGYTF. CDR3 in DNA: TGTGCCAGCAGCGTGACAGATAACTATGGCTACACCTTC.

The rearrangement joins TRBV5-4 to TRBJ2-7; perhaps TRBD2 as D (6 bases). Trimming cost V 4 bases and J 7 bases, with 9 bases left between them. From germline, CDR1 is SGHNT and CDR2 YYREEE (reference sequence). This CDR3 region has 11 residues. CDR3 amino acids: CASSQEGEQYF. For the CDR3, the DNA is TGTGCCAGCAGCCAGGAGGGGGAGCAGTACTTC. The full variable domain, rest sourced from reference TRBV5-4 and TRBJ2-7, is ETGVTQSPTHLIKTRGQQVTLRCSSQSGHNTVSWYQQALGQGPQFIFQYYREEENGRGNFPPRFSGLQFPNYSSELNVNALELDDSALYLCASSQEGEQYFGPGTRLTVT.

The V gene is TRBV7-9, the J gene TRBJ2-5; 8 nucleotides line up with TRBD2. The junction had 10 bases not matched to a gene; V was cut back by 5 bases and J by 2 bases. Germline values: CDR1 SEHNR, CDR2 FQNEAQ (reference sequence). CDR3 length: 16 amino acids. Written as DNA, the CDR3 is TGTGCCAGCAGCACCACTAGCGGAGAATCTCAAGAGACCCAGTACTTC. Translated: CASSTTSGESQETQYF. Full variable domain (missing parts from reference TRBV7-9 and TRBJ2-5): DTGVSQNPRHKITKRGQNVTFRCDPISEHNRLYWYRQTLGQGPEFLTYFQNEAQLEKSRLLSDRFSAERPKGSFSTLEIQRTEQGDSAMYLCASSTTSGESQETQYFGPGTRLLVL.

V and J are TRBV4-3 and TRBJ2-7, with 10 bases lining up with TRBD2. Germline CDR1 LGHNA, CDR2 YSLEER. The CDR3 runs to 17 residues. Germline trimming cut 0 bases from V and 10 bases from J; bases unmatched to any gene: 15. The DNA for the CDR3 is TGCGCCAGCAGCCAAGATCCGGAGGCTAGCGGGGGTACCGAACAGTACTTC. Amino acids: CASSQDPEASGGTEQYF.

J is TRBJ1-1 and V is TRBV9, with D possibly being TRBD1 (5 bases). Trimming removed 1 base at V and 1 base at J, with 8 bases between. CDR1 and CDR2 (germline): SGDLS, YYNGEE. CDR3 length: 14 amino acids. CDR3 nucleotides: TGTGCCAGCAGCGTAATAGGGGAGAACACTGAAGCTTTCTTT. Translation: CASSVIGENTEAFF.

In the case of this clone: At one of its ends the junction is not consistent with the germline gene, which may arise from a read error. This chain uses TRBV6-5 with TRBJ2-7; tentative D call: TRBD1 (5 bases). Germline V gene data show CDR1 as MNHEY and CDR2 as SVGAGI. This CDR3 spans 14 amino acids. CDR3 DNA sequence: TGCGCCAGCAGTGAGTCGGCAGGGCACTACGAGCAGTACTTC. It translates to CASSESAGHYEQYF.

The V gene is TRBV5-1, the J gene TRBJ2-3, with D hard to call. Germline V CDR1 and CDR2: SGHRS, YFSETQ. The V gene lost 4 bases and the J gene lost 3 bases, with 15 bases spanning the gap. The CDR3 runs to 15 residues. The CDR3 reads CASSKDGSVTDTQYF. CDR3 bases: TGCGCCAGCAGCAAGGACGGGTCAGTGACAGATACGCAGTATTTT.

The chain uses TRBV4-1 and TRBJ2-3, with D perhaps TRBD2 (6 bases). With 6 bases removed from V and 4 bases from J, the gap between germline ends came to 20 bases. The CDR3 is made up of 16 amino acids. Germline assignment: CDR1 MGHRA and CDR2 YSYEKL. The CDR3 is CASSSGRPSDADTQYF. CDR3 in DNA: TGCGCCAGCAGTTCTGGGAGGCCCTCGGACGCAGATACGCAGTATTTT.

J is TRBJ2-3 and V is TRBV18, with D uncertain. Germline assignment: CDR1 KGHSH and CDR2 LQKENI. With 2 bases removed from V and 1 base from J, the gap between germline ends came to 7 bases. CDR3 size: 14 residues. CDR3 DNA: TGTGCCAGCTCACCATTGGACGGCACAGATACGCAGTATTTT. This codes for CASSPLDGTDTQYF.

Here the CDR3 DNA reads TGTGCCATCAGTGAAGCCACCTCTAACTATGGCTACACCTTC. It translates to CAISEATSNYGYTF. The V gene is TRBV10-3, the J gene TRBJ1-2; D is unresolved. V was trimmed by 3 bases and J by 0 bases, leaving 8 bases between them. The length of the CDR3 is 14 residues. Germline lookup yields CDR1 ENHRY and CDR2 SYGVKD.

The rearrangement joins TRBV13 to TRBJ1-1; 8 nucleotides align to TRBD1. Germline CDR1 and CDR2: PRHDT and FYEKMQ (reference sequence). V gave up 5 bases and J gave up 5 bases; unmatched junction bases: 7. CDR3 length: 14 amino acids. CDR3 DNA: TGTGCCAGCAGCCTCAGGGGGCGCGTAACTGAAGCTTTCTTT. It specifies CASSLRGRVTEAFF. The full variable domain, its missing parts supplied by reference TRBV13 and TRBJ1-1, is AAGVIQSPRHLIKEKRETATLKCYPIPRHDTVYWYQQGPGQDPQFLISFYEKMQSDKGSIPDRFSAQQFSDYHSELNMSSLELGDSALYFCASSLRGRVTEAFFGQGTRLTVV.

As regards this clone: The same CDR3 arises from other DNA sequences in this sample as well. The gene calls are TRBV30 and TRBJ2-6; D not resolved. Germline V CDR1 and CDR2: GTSNPN, SVGIG (reference sequence). This CDR3 is built from 13 residues. Trimming removed 3 bases at V and 1 base at J, with 4 bases between. The DNA for the CDR3 is TGTGCCTGGAGCTCTTCTGGGGCCAACGTCCTGACTTTC. It specifies CAWSSSGANVLTF.